Below are 3 T cell receptor beta chains sequenced from a single sample in a study of OX40 agonist ivuxolimab in advanced cancers. Using immunoSEQ multiplex PCR, the repertoire was profiled, and TCRdb retains in-frame clones only, with some absent. The sample gives 57,000 or so clones, approximately 85% of which show up once; roughly 4.8% is in the top ten. Sequenced material: CD4+ or CD8+ T cells sorted from blood, taken in a trial of the OX40 agonist ivuxolimab. These receptors all come from an adult with an advanced solid tumor such as melanoma, head and neck, liver or kidney cancer.

The rearrangement uses TRBV19 and TRBJ1-1; D gene ambiguous. V shed 3 bases and J shed 1 base, with 9 bases lying between them. This CDR3 spans 14 amino acids. Germline assignment: CDR1 LNHDA and CDR2 SQIVND (reference sequence). The CDR3 protein is CASSILTANTEAFF. The CDR3 nucleotides read TGTGCCAGTAGTATTCTCACAGCGAACACTGAAGCTTTCTTT.

The chain is built from TRBV4-3 and TRBJ2-7, with no clear D. V was cut by 1 base and J by 2 bases, with 12 bases left in between. The CDR3 has 15 amino acids. Germline-derived CDR1 and CDR2 are LGHNA and YSLEER. The CDR3, as DNA: TGCGCCAGCAGCCAAGGTCAAGCCCCTACCTACGAGCAGTACTTC. Translated: CASSQGQAPTYEQYF.

This clone was observed a few times. The V and J genes are TRBV2 and TRBJ1-5; 7 bases fit TRBD1. The length of the CDR3 is 16 residues. Germline V gene data show CDR1 as SNHLY and CDR2 as FYNNEI. The V and J ends lost 6 bases and 2 bases, in that order; junction bases with no gene match: 10. The CDR3 region is CASRPHRGRGNQPQHF. DNA for the CDR3: TGTGCCAGCAGACCCCACAGGGGACGTGGCAATCAGCCCCAGCATTTT.